One T cell receptor beta chain is described in this entry. The antigen remains unidentified. This record belongs to a study of T cell responses to AZD1222 COVID-19 vaccine. Study outcomes and limitations: Females made up more of the donors, who were largely white British, and clonal diversity may have come out too low. Among AZD1222 vaccinees, only six were seropositive at baseline.

Generated by immunoSEQ multiplex PCR, the TCRdb table keeps only in-frame clones and is missing some. The sample has some 110,000 clones; roughly 84% are singletons. The CDR3 runs to 14 residues. The V gene's germline CDR1 is MNHEY and CDR2 SMNVEV (reference sequence). The V end lost 5 bases, the J end lost 2 bases, and 12 bases lay between the germline ends. The chain combines TRBV27 with TRBJ1-1; TRBD1 is a possible D gene (5 bases). The material sequenced was peripheral blood, taken on day 0 of AZD1222 vaccination. The sequence came from an adult in good health. CDR3 bases: TGTGCCAGCAGTCCACTCGACAGAAACACTGAAGCTTTCTTT. Its protein is CASSPLDRNTEAFF.